The TCR beta chain under discussion was sequenced for a study of cytomegalovirus exposure and HLA in healthy donors. With 60 Vbeta and 13 Jbeta primers, the PCR was carried out. Only in-frame clones appear in the TCRdb table, and some are missing; sequencing was by immunoSEQ multiplex PCR. The top ten hold almost 3% of the sample, which has around 130,000 clones, roughly 84% seen once. Study-wide findings and caveats: Associated with cytomegalovirus, according to the listing, were 150 to 200 TCR beta chains. The majority of TCR sequences were rare, yet some public TCRs appeared in many donors.

In regard to this clone: What it binds is unknown. An end of the junction does not agree with germline; a read error may underlie this.

The CDR3 is 16 amino acids. Germline V gene sequence: CDR1 MGHRA, CDR2 YSYEKL. The clonotype originates from a woman between 18 and 29 years old in good health and CMV-seropositive. This chain uses TRBV4-1 with TRBJ1-5; D is possibly TRBD1 (6 bases). The source material was PBMCs. The CDR3: CASSQIGFGGNQPQHF. The CDR3 DNA sequence: TGCGCCAGCAGCCAAATTGGGTTTGGGGGCAACCAGCCCCAGCATTTT.